These 2 T cell receptor beta chains originate from one sample sequenced in a study of cytomegalovirus exposure and HLA in healthy donors. Researchers ran the PCR with 60 Vbeta and 13 Jbeta primers. The table came from immunoSEQ multiplex PCR; TCRdb's copy has only in-frame clones and leaves some out. The data hold 140,000 to 150,000 clones, with approximately 76% observed a single time. The sequenced sample was PBMCs. The receptors shown here come from a man aged 40-49 years in good health and CMV-seronegative.

The CDR3: CAWRPSGSDEQFF. The CDR3 nucleotides read TGTGCCTGGAGGCCTAGCGGGAGCGATGAGCAGTTCTTC. The chain is built from TRBV30 and TRBJ2-1; 10 bases are shared with TRBD2. This CDR3 comprises 13 residues. Germline assignment: CDR1 GTSNPN and CDR2 SVGIG (reference sequence). J lost 8 bases, V lost 3 bases, and 4 bases had no gene match.

The rearrangement joins TRBV9 to TRBJ2-5, with TRBD2 matching over 12 bases. The J call is uncertain, as TRBJ2-7 better fits the DNA end. CDR1 is SGDLS, CDR2 YYNGEE, per germline. This CDR3 has 14 amino acids. The CDR3 sequence is CASSPSGGAYEQYF. CDR3 coding DNA: TGTGCCAGCAGCCCTAGCGGGGGGGCCTACGAGCAGTACTTC.